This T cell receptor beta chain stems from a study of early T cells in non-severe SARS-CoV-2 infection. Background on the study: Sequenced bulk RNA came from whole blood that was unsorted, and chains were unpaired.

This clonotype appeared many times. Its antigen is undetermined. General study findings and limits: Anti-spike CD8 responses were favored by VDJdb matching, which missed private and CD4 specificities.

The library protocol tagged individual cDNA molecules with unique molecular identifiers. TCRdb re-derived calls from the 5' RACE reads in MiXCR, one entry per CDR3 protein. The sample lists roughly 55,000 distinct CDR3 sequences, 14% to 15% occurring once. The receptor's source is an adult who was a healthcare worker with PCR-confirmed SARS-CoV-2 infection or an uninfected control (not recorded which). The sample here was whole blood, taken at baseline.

The CDR3 nucleotides read TGTGCCAGCAGGAGAGAGCTGGTCTTGAACACTGAAGCTTTCTTT. Protein: CASRRELVLNTEAFF. The chain recombines TRBV28 with TRBJ1-1; D ambiguous. The CDR3 has 15 amino acids. The germline CDR1 and CDR2 sequences are MDHEN and SYDVKM. V was cut by 6 bases and J by 0 bases, with 14 bases left in between.